This record covers a single T cell receptor beta chain. Repertoires were generated with immunoSEQ multiplex PCR, while TCRdb's copy carries only in-frame clones and drops some. This table has 5,000 to 5,500 clones, approximately 98% appearing once. The sample belongs to a study of T cells in tuberculosis. Time point indicated: new active TB diagnosis, blood taken before or within 7 days of starting treatment. The sequence was obtained from an adult with tuberculosis. Specimen: PBMCs, collected at tuberculosis diagnosis.

CDR3 bases: TGTGCCAGCAGCGGAGGACTAACATCAACTAGCACAGATACGCAGTATTTT. Protein sequence: CASSGGLTSTSTDTQYF. The chain carries TRBV9 and TRBJ2-3; D perhaps matches TRBD2 (6 bases). V lost 3 bases and J 0 bases, leaving 17 bases between the germline ends. The CDR3 spans 17 residues. Germline V gene data show CDR1 as SGDLS and CDR2 as YYNGEE.